Described below is a single T cell receptor beta chain sequence and its context. This sample is part of a study of blood T cell repertoires in COVID-19. Overall study context: The study drew acute and convalescent COVID-19 samples from the United States, Italy and Spain.

Original handling: Reference gene primer amplification yielded estimated nucleated cell counts. The repertoire was sequenced with immunoSEQ multiplex PCR; TCRdb's copy has only in-frame clones and lacks some. V and J calls and clone size are as listed in that table; D and trimming were resolved from the DNA. Of about 220,000 clones listed, over 75% were seen once; the top ten hold roughly 2.2%. Germline values: CDR1 LGHNA, CDR2 YSLEER. This CDR3 has 18 residues. V was clipped by 0 bases and J by 4 bases, with 21 bases between them. Seattle patients were enrolled while actively infected and followed longitudinally.

Sample: peripheral blood. The chain carries TRBV4-3 and TRBJ1-1, with D maybe TRBD1 (5 bases). The TCR originated in an older woman with COVID-19, enrolled during active disease. CDR3 sequence (DNA): TGCGCCAGCAGCCAAGATAGTTTCTTGGACAAACTGGGCACTGAAGCTTTCTTT. It specifies CASSQDSFLDKLGTEAFF.